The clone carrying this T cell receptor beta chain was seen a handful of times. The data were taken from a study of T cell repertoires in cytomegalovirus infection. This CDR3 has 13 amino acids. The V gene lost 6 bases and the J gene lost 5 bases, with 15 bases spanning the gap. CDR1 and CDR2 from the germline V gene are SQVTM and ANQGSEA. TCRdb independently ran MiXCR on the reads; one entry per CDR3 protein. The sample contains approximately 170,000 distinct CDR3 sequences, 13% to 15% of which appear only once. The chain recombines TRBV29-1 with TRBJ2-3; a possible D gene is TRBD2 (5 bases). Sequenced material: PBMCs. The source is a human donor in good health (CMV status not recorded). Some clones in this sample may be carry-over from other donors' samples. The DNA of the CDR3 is TGCAGCGTCCTGACAACTAGAGGAGATACGCAGTATTTT. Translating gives CSVLTTRGDTQYF.